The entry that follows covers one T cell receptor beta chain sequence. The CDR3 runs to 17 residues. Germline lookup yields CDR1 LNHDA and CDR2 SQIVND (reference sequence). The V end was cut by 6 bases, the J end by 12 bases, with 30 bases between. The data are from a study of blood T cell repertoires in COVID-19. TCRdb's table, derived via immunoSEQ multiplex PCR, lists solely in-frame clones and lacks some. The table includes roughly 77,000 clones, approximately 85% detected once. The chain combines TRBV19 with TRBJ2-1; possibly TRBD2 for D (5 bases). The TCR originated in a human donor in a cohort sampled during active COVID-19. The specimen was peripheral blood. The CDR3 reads CASRSPGEGIGGLGQFF. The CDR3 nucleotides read TGTGCCAGTAGGTCCCCCGGTGAAGGGATAGGAGGCTTGGGGCAGTTCTTC.